What follows are 10 T cell receptor beta chains derived from one specimen sequenced in a study of cytomegalovirus exposure and HLA in healthy donors (dated by TCRdb to about 2017). The method behind the library was the immunoSEQ multiplex PCR assay. A mixture of 60 forward primers for TCR Vbeta segments and 13 reverse primers for TCR Jbeta segments was used in the multiplex PCR. In TCRdb, the immuneACCESS table is reduced to in-frame sequences with V and J assigned. These tables do not hold every clone; where another copy was compared, an unresolved V gene accounts for under half, and the others remain unexplained. For this sample the table gives some 120,000 clones, of which 65% to 80% were detected only once. Roughly 2.5% of the sample is taken by the ten largest. Sequenced sample: PBMCs. The receptors stem from a female donor in good health and CMV-seronegative.

The rearrangement uses TRBV15 and TRBJ2-3; 7 nucleotides agree with TRBD2. The CDR3 extends over 15 amino acids. The germline gives CDR1 LNHNV, CDR2 YYDKDF (reference sequence). After removal of 0 bases from V and 4 bases from J, the junction contained 4 bases not matched to a gene. CDR3 in amino acids: CATSRDRAGADTQYF. The CDR3 DNA reads TGTGCCACCAGCAGAGATCGCGCGGGAGCAGATACGCAGTATTTT.

The CDR3 DNA follows: TGTGCCAGCAGCGAGGGGGGGGCGAGGGGCGGCTACACCTTC. It encodes CASSEGGARGGYTF. The chain links TRBV9 to TRBJ1-2; a possible D gene is TRBD1 (6 bases). V lost 3 bases to trimming and J lost 8 bases, with 17 bases between them. The CDR3 totals 14 residues. CDR1 and CDR2 (germline): SGDLS, YYNGEE.

This clone was observed a single time. V and J are TRBV10-3 and TRBJ2-1; TRBD2 aligns across 10 bases. The CDR3 runs to 16 residues. V was pared by 2 bases and J by 3 bases, with 4 bases of the junction left unmatched. Germline V gene sequence: CDR1 ENHRY, CDR2 SYGVKD. The CDR3 region has the DNA TGTGCCATCAGTGAGGAACTAGCGGGATACTACAATGAGCAGTTCTTC. Protein sequence: CAISEELAGYYNEQFF.

The genes are TRBV6-6 and TRBJ1-1; D unresolved. Trimming removed 2 bases at V and 1 base at J, with 2 bases between. The CDR3 has 12 residues. The germline V gene encodes CDR1 MNHNY and CDR2 SVGAGI (reference sequence). The CDR3 region is CASSYRNTEAFF. CDR3 bases: TGTGCCAGCAGTTACCGGAACACTGAAGCTTTCTTT.

This sequence joins TRBV6-6 and TRBJ2-2; maybe TRBD1 (6 bases). The CDR3 runs to 15 residues. Trimming cost V 6 bases and J 6 bases, with 17 bases left between them. Per the germline V gene, CDR1 is MNHNY and CDR2 is SVGAGI (reference sequence). CDR3 region: CASRSGEWIAGELFF. The CDR3 region has the DNA TGTGCCAGCAGATCAGGGGAGTGGATAGCCGGGGAGCTGTTTTTT.

Worth noting for this clone: At one boundary the junction diverges from the germline segment, which might be a read error. The V and J genes are TRBV5-4 and TRBJ2-2; tentative D call: TRBD1 (5 bases). CDR1 is SGHNT, CDR2 YYREEE, per germline (reference sequence). This CDR3 is built from 15 residues. The CDR3 loop reads CASSDKSGEWTPTDF. CDR3 in DNA: TGTGCCAGCAGCGACAAATCTGGGGAATGGACACCTACCGATTTT.

V gene TRBV10-3 combines with J gene TRBJ2-1, with 7 bases fitting TRBD1. This CDR3 region has 16 residues. J lost 10 bases, V lost 0 bases, and 12 bases had no gene match. Germline values: CDR1 ENHRY, CDR2 SYGVKD. The CDR3 loop is CAISESVGYRGREQFF. CDR3 sequence (DNA): TGTGCCATCAGTGAGTCTGTTGGGTACAGGGGTAGGGAGCAGTTCTTC.

The chain couples TRBV29-1 to TRBJ1-1; D is unresolved. The CDR3 is 9 residues long. The germline CDR1 and CDR2 sequences are SQVTM and ANQGSEA. The CDR3 DNA sequence: TGCACCACTAACACTGAAGCTTTCTTT. This codes for CTTNTEAFF. Full variable domain (rest looked up from reference TRBV29-1 and TRBJ1-1): SAVISQKPSRDICQRGTSLTIQCQVDSQVTMMFWYRQQPGQSLTLIATANQGSEATYESGFVIDKFPISRPNLTFSTLTVSNMSPEDSSIYLCTTNTEAFFGQGTRLTVV.

This clone was picked up one time. V usage is TRBV19 and J usage is TRBJ1-1; D call uncertain. Trimming pared 3 bases from V and 4 bases from J, leaving 12 bases between. Germline V gives CDR1 LNHDA, CDR2 SQIVND (reference sequence). CDR3 size: 14 residues. The CDR3 nucleotides read TGTGCCAGTAGTATTGATGGGGAGTCCACTGAAGCTTTCTTT. This sequence encodes CASSIDGESTEAFF.

This clone was counted a single time. This chain uses TRBV14 with TRBJ2-7, with D possibly being TRBD1 (7 bases). V lost 0 bases and J lost 4, with 16 bases in between. CDR1 and CDR2 (germline): SGHDN, FVKESK. CDR3 length equals 16 residues. CDR3 in amino acids: CASSQDGKGGQYEQYF. CDR3 nucleotides: TGTGCCAGCAGCCAAGATGGAAAGGGGGGACAGTACGAGCAGTACTTC.